Reported below is one T cell receptor beta chain. The source of the sample is a study of blood T cell repertoires in COVID-19. Turning to the study itself: Samples came from the United States, Italy and Spain, spanning acute and convalescent COVID-19. The analysed material was cDNA or gDNA that came from T cells, B-cell-depleted T cells, or PBMCs.

Authors' analysis steps: Using reference gene primer amplification, nucleated cell counts were estimated. The table came from immunoSEQ multiplex PCR; TCRdb's copy has only in-frame clones and leaves some out. V and J calls and clone size are as listed in that table; D and trimming were resolved from the DNA. The data show around 130,000 clones, with more than 85% seen just once and about 5.8% held by the top ten. The length of the CDR3 is 16 residues. Germline V gene sequence: CDR1 SGHDN, CDR2 FVKESK. Unmatched junction bases numbered 8, after V lost 6 bases and J lost 1 base. This TCR was sampled from a human donor in a cohort sampled during active COVID-19. The rearrangement joins TRBV14 to TRBJ2-7; 11 positions agree with TRBD2. Sample: peripheral blood. The CDR3 loop is CASSRNVAGGSYEQYF. CDR3 in DNA: TGTGCCAGCAGTCGGAACGTAGCGGGAGGGTCCTACGAGCAGTACTTC.